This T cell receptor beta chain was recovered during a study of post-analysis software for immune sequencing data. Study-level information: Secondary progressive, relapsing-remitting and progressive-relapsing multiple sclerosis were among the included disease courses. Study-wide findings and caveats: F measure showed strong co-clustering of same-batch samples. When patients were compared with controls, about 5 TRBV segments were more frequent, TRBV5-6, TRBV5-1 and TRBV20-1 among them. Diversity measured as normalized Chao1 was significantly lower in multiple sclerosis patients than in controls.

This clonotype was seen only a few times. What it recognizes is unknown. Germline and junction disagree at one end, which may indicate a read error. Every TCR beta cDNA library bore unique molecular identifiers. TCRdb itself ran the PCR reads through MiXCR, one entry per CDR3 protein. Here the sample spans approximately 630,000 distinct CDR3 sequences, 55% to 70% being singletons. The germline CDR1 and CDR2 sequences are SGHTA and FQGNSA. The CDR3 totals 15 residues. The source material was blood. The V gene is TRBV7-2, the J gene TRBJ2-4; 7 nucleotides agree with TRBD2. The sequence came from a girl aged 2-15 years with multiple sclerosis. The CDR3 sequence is CASSLAADGGNIQYF. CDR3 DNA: TGTGCCAGCAGCCTAGCGGCGGATGGGGGTAACATTCAGTACTTC.